Given below is one TCR beta chain in context. Its antigen is as yet unknown. TCRdb re-derived calls from the 5' RACE reads in MiXCR, one entry per CDR3 protein. The sample has about 470,000 distinct CDR3 sequences; more than 20% are singletons. These data come from a study of T-cell memory formation after mild COVID-19. For the study at large: Most TCR clusters belonged to a single donor. Findings and caveats of the study: Detection of some responders pre-infection suggested pre-existing cross-reactive memory T cells participated.

Germline values: CDR1 KGHDR, CDR2 SFDVKD. This CDR3 is 15 amino acids long. The V and J ends lost 3 bases and 0 bases respectively, with 11 bases between them. The chain joins TRBV24-1 to TRBJ2-7, with D possibly TRBD2 on 5 matching bases. What was sequenced was PBMCs or a T cell subset sorted from them (not recorded which). This TCR came from an adult woman who had mild COVID-19 (a few samples of this study predate the infection). Cell type and time point are not known. For the CDR3, the DNA is TGTGCCACCAGTGATCGAGAGGGAAGCTCCTACGAGCAGTACTTC. Translation gives CATSDREGSSYEQYF.